This T cell receptor beta chain was captured by sequencing in a study of blood T cells in healthy people across ages. A remark on this clonotype: What it recognizes is unknown.

Study conclusions and caveats: TCR beta diversity per million T cells fell roughly linearly with age.

Then a second PCR, running roughly 6 to 11 cycles, was carried out with a sample-barcoded 5' primer and a J-beta primer mix. In TCRdb, the 5' RACE reads were re-called with MiXCR into one record per CDR3 protein. Seen here are roughly 1,500,000 distinct CDR3 sequences, about 40% observed once, and the top ten hold 7% to 9.5%. The specimen was blood. The TCR originated in a woman between 18 and 30 years old in good health.

The CDR3 bases are TGCAGCGTTGCTAGCAGGACCTCTCTCTCCTACAATGAGCAGTTCTTC. Translation gives CSVASRTSLSYNEQFF. The chain employs TRBV29-1 and TRBJ2-1; D might be TRBD2 (5 bases). Trimming pared 4 bases from V and 0 bases from J, leaving 16 bases between. CDR1 is SQVTM, CDR2 ANQGSEA, per germline. This CDR3 is built from 16 residues.